What follows are 26 T cell receptor beta chains derived from one specimen sequenced in a study of shared clonotypes between healthy human individuals. Generated by immunoSEQ multiplex PCR, the TCRdb table keeps only in-frame clones and is missing some. The profile covers about 2.1 million clones, with just over 90% appearing a single time and about 1.6% taken by the ten largest. Naive-designated CD8 cells lacked CD45RO, were positively enriched for CCR7, and omitted terminally differentiated effector memory CD45RA+ cells. The sequenced sample consisted of naive CD8+ T cells from PBMCs. The receptors stem from a man aged 18-30 years in good health. Some clones in this sample may be carry-over from other donors' samples.

The chain employs TRBV28 and TRBJ2-4; no clear D. The CDR3 is 19 amino acids. The V gene's germline CDR1 is MDHEN and CDR2 SYDVKM. The V gene lost 4 bases and the J gene lost 0 bases, with 22 bases spanning the gap. CDR3 in amino acids: CASSSPGEFLTLAKNIQYF. The DNA for the CDR3 is TGTGCCAGCAGTTCCCCGGGCGAGTTTCTAACCTTAGCCAAAAACATTCAGTACTTC.

The chain carries TRBV5-6 and TRBJ2-7; no clear D gene. Germline V gene lookup returns CDR1 SGHDT and CDR2 YYEEEE. CDR3 size: 14 residues. Trimming took 5 bases from V and 4 from J, leaving 16 bases between them. For the CDR3, the DNA is TGTGCCAGCAGAGGTTACGCGGAACCGTACGAGCAGTACTTC. Translating it yields CASRGYAEPYEQYF. The full variable domain, rest sourced from reference TRBV5-6 and TRBJ2-7, is DAGVTQSPTHLIKTRGQQVTLRCSPKSGHDTVSWYQQALGQGPQFIFQYYEEEERQRGNFPDRFSGHQFPNYSSELNVNALLLGDSALYLCASRGYAEPYEQYFGPGTRLTVT.

The chain combines TRBV11-2 with TRBJ2-7; 11 nucleotides line up with TRBD2. Germline V gives CDR1 SGHAT, CDR2 FQNNGV. The CDR3 is 17 residues long. With 3 bases clipped from V and 4 bases from J, the junction kept 11 bases outside the gene matches. The CDR3 DNA reads TGTGCCAGCAGCTTGCTCTATAGCGGGAGGGCCCAATACGAGCAGTACTTC. Protein: CASSLLYSGRAQYEQYF.

A single count supports this clone. The chain combines TRBV4-3 with TRBJ1-1; D is unresolved. Germline V gives CDR1 LGHNA, CDR2 YSLEER. CDR3 length: 16 amino acids. Trimming cost V 1 base and J 0 bases, with 12 bases left between them. The CDR3 DNA sequence: TGCGCCAGCAGCCAAGTTCCCGTTGGGATGAACACTGAAGCTTTCTTT. The encoded protein is CASSQVPVGMNTEAFF.

The genes are TRBV9 and TRBJ2-3, with D maybe TRBD1 (5 bases). The CDR3 consists of 14 residues. Looked up from germline, CDR1 is SGDLS and CDR2 is YYNGEE. V was trimmed by 4 bases and J by 4 bases, leaving 13 bases between them. The CDR3 loop is CASSSGWLADTQYF. CDR3 nucleotide sequence: TGTGCCAGCAGCTCAGGGTGGTTAGCAGATACGCAGTATTTT.

On this clone itself: Other DNA sequences of this sample code for an identical CDR3. The chain joins TRBV7-2 to TRBJ2-1, with unresolved D. This CDR3 is 11 amino acids long. The germline CDR1 and CDR2 sequences are SGHTA and FQGNSA. Trimming removed 1 base at V and 8 bases at J, with 3 bases between. The CDR3 nucleotides read TGTGCCAGCAGCTTAGGGCATGAGCAGTTCTTC. Its protein product is CASSLGHEQFF.

The gene calls are TRBV16 and TRBJ2-2; 7 bases match TRBD1. The CDR3 is 15 amino acids. CDR1 and CDR2 from the germline V gene are KGHSY and FQNENV. Germline trimming cut 4 bases from V and 0 bases from J; bases unmatched to any gene: 2. CDR3 bases: TGTGCCAGCAGCCCCGGGACAGCGAACACCGGGGAGCTGTTTTTT. Encoded protein: CASSPGTANTGELFF.

The CDR3 loop is CASSNRGNGYTF. The CDR3 bases are TGTGCCAGCTCCAATAGGGGGAACGGCTACACCTTC. V is TRBV6-1 and J is TRBJ1-2; maybe TRBD1 (6 bases). The CDR3 covers 12 residues. Between the trimmed V and J ends, which lost 8 bases and 8 bases, there was a span of 15 bases. The germline gives CDR1 MNHNS, CDR2 SASEGT.

The chain has TRBV27 and TRBJ1-5; 11 nucleotides line up with TRBD1. V dropped 5 bases and J dropped 5; count of bases not matched to a gene: 5. The CDR3 consists of 15 residues. Germline V lookup: CDR1 MNHEY, CDR2 SMNVEV (reference sequence). CDR3 loop: CASSPWGQGDQPQHF. The CDR3 nucleotides are TGTGCCAGCAGTCCCTGGGGACAGGGGGATCAGCCCCAGCATTTT.

The rearrangement joins TRBV5-1 to TRBJ2-3, with 11 bases identical to TRBD1. The CDR3 is 16 residues long. V lost 1 base and J lost 5; bases outside the gene matches: 6. From germline, CDR1 is SGHRS and CDR2 YFSETQ. The CDR3 region has the DNA TGCGCCAGCAGCTTGTCTGGACAGGGGGCCGTAGATACGCAGTATTTT. Its protein product is CASSLSGQGAVDTQYF. Filled out from reference TRBV5-1 and TRBJ2-3, the complete variable domain reads KAGVTQTPRYLIKTRGQQVTLSCSPISGHRSVSWYQQTPGQGLQFLFEYFSETQRNKGNFPGRFSGRQFSNSRSEMNVSTLELGDSALYLCASSLSGQGAVDTQYFGPGTRLTVL.

V and J are TRBV9 and TRBJ1-1; possibly TRBD1 for D (6 bases). The CDR3 consists of 13 residues. From germline, CDR1 is SGDLS and CDR2 YYNGEE. Trimming pared 3 bases from V and 3 bases from J, leaving 9 bases between. The CDR3 DNA follows: TGTGCCAGCAGCGAGGGGGGGTACACTGAAGCTTTCTTT. Protein sequence: CASSEGGYTEAFF.

The V and J genes are TRBV28 and TRBJ2-7; D not resolved. CDR3 length equals 11 residues. The germline V and J ends were trimmed by 6 bases and 7 bases, with 10 bases remaining between them. Germline values: CDR1 MDHEN, CDR2 SYDVKM. The CDR3 DNA follows: TGTGCCAGCAGCACCCTCAATGAGCAGTACTTC. This encodes CASSTLNEQYF.

The chain joins TRBV6-5 to TRBJ1-1, with TRBD1 as a possible D gene (5 bases). V gave up 6 bases and J gave up 0 bases, with 14 bases separating them. CDR3 length: 15 residues. Germline CDR1 is MNHEY and CDR2 is SVGAGI. CDR3 amino acids: CASSPHRQLNTEAFF. The CDR3 DNA follows: TGTGCCAGCAGCCCCCACCGACAGCTGAACACTGAAGCTTTCTTT.

The chain employs TRBV27 and TRBJ2-1; 8 nucleotides align to TRBD2. The CDR3 spans 14 residues. From germline, CDR1 is MNHEY and CDR2 SMNVEV (reference sequence). The trim removed 7 bases at V and 3 bases at J, leaving 5 bases unmatched. For the CDR3, the DNA is TGTGCCAGCACCCCCCGGGAGGGCTACAATGAGCAGTTCTTC. Translation gives CASTPREGYNEQFF.

The rearrangement joins TRBV27 to TRBJ2-7; TRBD1 matches 8 bases. Germline loops: CDR1 MNHEY, CDR2 SMNVEV (reference sequence). The CDR3 sequence is 15 residues long. V dropped 2 bases and J dropped 3; count of bases not matched to a gene: 6. CDR3 sequence reads: CASSLGGQGFYEQYF. CDR3 sequence (DNA): TGTGCCAGCAGTTTAGGTGGACAGGGTTTCTACGAGCAGTACTTC.

This clone was seen a single time. This chain connects TRBV19 to TRBJ1-1, with 8 bases aligning to TRBD1. There are 14 residues in the CDR3. The V gene end was trimmed by 7 bases and the J gene end by 2 bases; junction bases not matched to a gene: 6. In germline, CDR1 is LNHDA, CDR2 SQIVND (reference sequence). Written as DNA, the CDR3 is TGTGCCAGTACCTTACAGGGGGAAAACACTGAAGCTTTCTTT. Translation gives CASTLQGENTEAFF.

The genes are TRBV19 and TRBJ1-2, with 8 positions matching TRBD1. The CDR3 consists of 16 residues. V was pared by 3 bases and J by 4 bases, with 10 bases of the junction left unmatched. Germline V gene lookup returns CDR1 LNHDA and CDR2 SQIVND (reference sequence). The CDR3 loop is CASSISGGASVYGYTF. The DNA for the CDR3 is TGTGCCAGTAGTATTTCAGGGGGCGCTTCTGTCTATGGCTACACCTTC.

CDR3 region: CASSPDRGAPTGELFF. The CDR3 DNA reads as TGTGCCAGCAGCCCCGACAGGGGGGCCCCCACCGGGGAGCTGTTTTTT. The rearrangement links TRBV7-6 to TRBJ2-2; 9 bases match TRBD1. Germline V CDR1 and CDR2: SGHVS, FNYEAQ. CDR3 length: 16 residues. V dropped 5 bases and J dropped 4; count of bases not matched to a gene: 8.

The rearrangement uses TRBV11-2 and TRBJ2-7, with 9 bases that match TRBD1. The ends lost 2 bases at V and 4 bases at J; junction bases unmatched: 6. Germline V gives CDR1 SGHAT, CDR2 FQNNGV. The CDR3 extends over 15 amino acids. The CDR3 coding sequence is TGTGCCAGCAGCTTAACGCCGGGACAGGGATACGAGCAGTACTTC. This codes for CASSLTPGQGYEQYF.

The genes are TRBV2 and TRBJ2-4; D gene unclear. This CDR3 has 13 amino acids. With 2 bases removed from V and 12 bases from J, the gap between germline ends came to 14 bases. CDR1 and CDR2 (germline): SNHLY, FYNNEI. The CDR3 bases are TGTGCCAGCAGTGAATTACGGAGATCCGGTCAGTACTTC. This codes for CASSELRRSGQYF.

This chain uses TRBV27 with TRBJ2-6; weak D call: TRBD1 (5 bases). Germline V gene lookup returns CDR1 MNHEY and CDR2 SMNVEV (reference sequence). CDR3 length equals 17 residues. The V end was cut by 2 bases, the J end by 0 bases, with 11 bases between. The CDR3 here is CASSLNRPYSGANVLTF. DNA of the CDR3: TGTGCCAGCAGTTTAAACAGGCCCTACTCTGGGGCCAACGTCCTGACTTTC.

A note on this clone: Distinct nucleotide sequences in the sample also encode this CDR3. The chain joins TRBV27 to TRBJ1-5; D is perhaps TRBD1 (5 bases). CDR1 and CDR2 (germline): MNHEY, SMNVEV (reference sequence). The CDR3 is 14 amino acids. Trimming took off 4 bases at V and 1 base at J, with 8 bases between the two ends. CDR3 region: CASSYTGSNQPQHF. CDR3 sequence (DNA): TGTGCCAGCAGTTATACAGGAAGCAATCAGCCCCAGCATTTT.

The chain couples TRBV6-5 to TRBJ2-7; 10 bases are a match to TRBD1. V was pared by 6 bases and J by 3 bases, with 8 bases of the junction left unmatched. This CDR3 comprises 15 residues. Germline lookup yields CDR1 MNHEY and CDR2 SVGAGI. CDR3 sequence (DNA): TGTGCCAGCAGGGTTAGGACAGGGGGGAACTACGAGCAGTACTTC. This encodes CASRVRTGGNYEQYF.

This chain uses TRBV27 with TRBJ1-5, with TRBD1 matching over 8 bases. Unmatched junction bases numbered 10, after V lost 6 bases and J lost 6 bases. This CDR3 spans 15 amino acids. Germline CDR1 is MNHEY and CDR2 is SMNVEV (reference sequence). CDR3 coding DNA: TGTGCCAGCAGCCCGATCGGACAGGGAACTCAGCCCCAGCATTTT. It encodes CASSPIGQGTQPQHF.

The sample holds one count of this clone. The V call is TRBV29-1, the J call TRBJ1-1, with D possibly TRBD1 on 5 matching bases. Germline CDR1 SQVTM, CDR2 ANQGSEA. The CDR3 covers 15 residues. Between the trimmed V and J ends, which lost 0 bases and 2 bases, there was a span of 13 bases. Here the CDR3 reads CSVEDGGNRNTEAFF. In DNA form, the CDR3 reads TGCAGCGTTGAAGATGGGGGGAACAGAAACACTGAAGCTTTCTTT.

The V call is TRBV7-8, the J call TRBJ2-1; D is unresolved. CDR3 length equals 12 residues. From germline, CDR1 is SGHVS and CDR2 FQNEAQ. V shed 4 bases and J shed 8 bases, with 9 bases lying between them. The CDR3 coding sequence is TGTGCCAGCAGCTCCGACGATGATGAGCAGTTCTTC. It yields the protein CASSSDDDEQFF.